The T cell receptor beta chain under discussion was sequenced for a study of cytomegalovirus exposure and HLA in healthy donors. The study's findings and limits: Rare TCR sequences predominated, though certain public TCRs were found in many donors.

Points on this clone: Its antigen is still unknown.

J lost 9 bases, V lost 5 bases, and 13 bases had no gene match. CDR3 length equals 15 residues. Germline V gene data show CDR1 as SGHRS and CDR2 as YFSETQ. Researchers ran the PCR with 60 Vbeta and 13 Jbeta primers. Assay used: immunoSEQ multiplex PCR; TCRdb lists only in-frame clones, some missing. The sample lists roughly 150,000 clones, roughly 82% seen once, with 2.5% to 3.5% in the top ten. The receptor's source is a woman aged 45-65 years in good health and CMV-seropositive. The V and J genes are TRBV5-1 and TRBJ2-3, with TRBD2 matching over 9 bases. The sample was PBMCs. As DNA, the CDR3 is TGCGCCAGCAGAGCTCTAGCGGGACCCCCGGGCACGCAGTATTTT. Encoded protein: CASRALAGPPGTQYF.